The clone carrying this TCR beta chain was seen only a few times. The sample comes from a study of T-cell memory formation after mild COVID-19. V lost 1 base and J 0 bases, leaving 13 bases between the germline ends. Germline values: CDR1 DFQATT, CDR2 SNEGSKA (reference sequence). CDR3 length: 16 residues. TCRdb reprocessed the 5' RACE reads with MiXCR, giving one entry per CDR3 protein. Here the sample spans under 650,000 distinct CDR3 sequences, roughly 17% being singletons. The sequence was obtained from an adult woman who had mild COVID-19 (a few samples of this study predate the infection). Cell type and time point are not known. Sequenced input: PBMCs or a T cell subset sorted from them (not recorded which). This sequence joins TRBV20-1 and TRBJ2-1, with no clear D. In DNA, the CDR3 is TGCAGTGCTAGAGCTAACCGGGCTTACTCCTACAATGAGCAGTTCTTC. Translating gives CSARANRAYSYNEQFF.